This T cell receptor (beta chain) derives from a study of blood T cell repertoires in COVID-19. The overall study: T cells, B-cell-depleted T cells, or PBMCs supplied cDNA or gDNA.

As to this clone: The same CDR3 can be traced to other DNA sequences in this sample.

The participants were between about 18 and 90 years old and came from some 23 US areas. Categorization into cohorts depended on clinical history that participants reported. Using immunoSEQ multiplex PCR, the repertoire was profiled, and TCRdb retains in-frame clones only, with some absent. Altogether around 300,000 clones are present, about 90% being singletons, with the ten largest covering over 9%. The CDR3 loop spans 13 amino acids. Germline V gives CDR1 LNHDA, CDR2 SQIVND (reference sequence). The V gene lost 1 base and the J gene lost 2 bases, with 6 bases spanning the gap. The genes are TRBV19 and TRBJ2-7, with D possibly being TRBD2 (6 bases). Sequences were obtained from PBMCs or T cells enriched from blood (not recorded which). The TCR sequence derives from a woman in her twenties or thirties who had recovered from COVID-19. The CDR3 DNA follows: TGTGCCAGTAGTATAGGGGGGGCCTACGAGCAGTACTTC. This sequence encodes CASSIGGAYEQYF.